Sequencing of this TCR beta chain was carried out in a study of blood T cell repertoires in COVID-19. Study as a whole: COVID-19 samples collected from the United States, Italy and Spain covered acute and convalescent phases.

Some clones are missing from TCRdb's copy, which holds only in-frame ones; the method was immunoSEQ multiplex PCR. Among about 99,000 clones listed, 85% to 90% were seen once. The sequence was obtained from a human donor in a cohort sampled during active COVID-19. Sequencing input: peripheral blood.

The CDR3 nucleotides read TGTGCCAGCAGTAGAGGATTTAACACTGAAGCTTTCTTT. As protein: CASSRGFNTEAFF. The rearrangement uses TRBV6-5 and TRBJ1-1, with D unresolved. V lost 5 bases and J lost 2, with 9 bases in between. The CDR3 has 13 residues. Germline assignment: CDR1 MNHEY and CDR2 SVGAGI.